These 16 T cell receptor beta chains share one sample of origin, sequenced in a study of blood T cell repertoires in COVID-19. Some clones are missing from TCRdb's copy, which holds only in-frame ones; the method was immunoSEQ multiplex PCR. The sample lists about 200,000 clones, around 76% occurring once. The sequenced material came from PBMCs or T cells enriched from blood (not recorded which). These receptors were taken from a woman aged 45-65 years with acute COVID-19.

The chain couples TRBV4-1 to TRBJ2-5; the match to TRBD1 covers 9 bases. The CDR3 totals 14 residues. The germline V gene encodes CDR1 MGHRA and CDR2 YSYEKL. V lost 6 bases and J lost 1; bases outside the gene matches: 3. The CDR3 bases are TGCGCCAGCAGTTGGACAGGGGCCCAAGAGACCCAGTACTTC. It yields the protein CASSWTGAQETQYF.

The chain employs TRBV7-2 and TRBJ1-1; 8 nucleotides agree with TRBD1. CDR3 length: 15 amino acids. In germline, CDR1 is SGHTA, CDR2 FQGNSA. V was clipped by 2 bases and J by 4 bases; unmatched bases: 6. CDR3 protein: CASSLSPTGGTEAFF. In DNA, the CDR3 is TGTGCCAGCAGCTTAAGCCCTACAGGGGGCACTGAAGCTTTCTTT. Drawing the rest from reference TRBV7-2 and TRBJ1-1, the complete variable domain is GAGVSQSPSNKVTEKGKDVELRCDPISGHTALYWYRQSLGQGLEFLIYFQGNSAPDKSGLPSDRFSAERTGGSVSTLTIQRTQQEDSAVYLCASSLSPTGGTEAFFGQGTRLTVV.

V is TRBV10-2 and J is TRBJ1-2; 12 nucleotides align to TRBD1. V was clipped by 9 bases and J by 7 bases; unmatched bases: 6. CDR3 length equals 13 residues. Germline V gene sequence: CDR1 WSHSY, CDR2 SAAADI. CDR3 amino acids: CASLGTGGFGYTF. The CDR3 nucleotides read TGCGCCAGTCTCGGGACAGGGGGCTTTGGCTACACCTTC.

The J gene is TRBJ1-4, the V gene TRBV28, with a weak D call TRBD1 (6 bases). Germline CDR1 MDHEN, CDR2 SYDVKM. This CDR3 region has 15 residues. Deletions cut 4 bases from V and 4 bases from J, with 13 bases between. The CDR3 DNA follows: TGTGCCAGCAGTTCTCGGGGGGGGCTTAATGAAAAACTGTTTTTT. Amino acid sequence: CASSSRGGLNEKLFF.

A few counts support this clone. V usage is TRBV19 and J usage is TRBJ2-2; D unresolved. V was trimmed by 4 bases and J by 6 bases, leaving 6 bases between them. This CDR3 has 12 residues. Germline CDR1 reads LNHDA; CDR2 reads SQIVND (reference sequence). In DNA form, the CDR3 reads TGTGCCAGTAGTACCAGGCCCGGGGAGCTGTTTTTT. Translation gives CASSTRPGELFF.

The CDR3 reads CASSQGGGPAYEAFF. As DNA, the CDR3 is TGCGCCAGCAGCCAAGGAGGGGGACCGGCGTATGAAGCTTTCTTT. This sequence joins TRBV4-1 and TRBJ1-1; a weak D match, TRBD1 (6 bases). There are 15 residues in the CDR3. Germline lookup yields CDR1 MGHRA and CDR2 YSYEKL. The V end was cut by 1 base, the J end by 7 bases, with 16 bases between.

CDR3 DNA: TGTGCTAGTGGTTTGCCTCCCGGGGAGCTGTTTTTT. Translating gives CASGLPPGELFF. V is TRBV12-5 and J is TRBJ2-2; no clear D. The CDR3 totals 12 residues. Trimming took off 2 bases at V and 6 bases at J, with 4 bases between the two ends. Per germline, CDR1 LGHNT and CDR2 FRNRAP.

Only one count was recorded for this clone. The genes are TRBV27 and TRBJ2-4, with TRBD2 as a possible D gene (6 bases). Per germline, CDR1 MNHEY and CDR2 SMNVEV (reference sequence). This CDR3 contains 16 residues. V lost 6 bases and J lost 0, with 15 bases in between. The chain's CDR3 is CASSREPEVAKNIQYF. In nucleotides, the CDR3 is TGTGCCAGCAGCCGGGAGCCCGAGGTAGCCAAAAACATTCAGTACTTC.

In this sample, this clone turned up once. The J gene is TRBJ1-1, the V gene TRBV3-1 (or the pseudogene TRBV3-2); unclear D gene. V lost 3 bases, J lost 5 bases, and 13 bases lay in between. CDR1 is LGHDT and CDR2 is YNNKEL in the germline V gene (reference sequence). The CDR3 covers 14 residues. The CDR3 is CASSQFGSETEAFF. CDR3 DNA: TGTGCCAGCAGCCAGTTCGGGTCGGAGACTGAAGCTTTCTTT.

CDR3 loop: CASLPGYSNQPQHF. The CDR3 nucleotides read TGTGCCAGTCTGCCAGGATATAGCAATCAGCCCCAGCATTTT. The chain uses TRBV19 and TRBJ1-5; D remains unclear. This CDR3 is built from 14 residues. With 8 bases removed from V and 0 bases from J, the gap between germline ends came to 11 bases. CDR1 is LNHDA and CDR2 is SQIVND in the germline V gene (reference sequence).

This chain uses TRBV4-1 with TRBJ2-2, with 9 positions matching TRBD1. J gave up 6 bases and V 2 bases, and 4 bases lay outside the gene matches. This CDR3 has 15 residues. Per germline, CDR1 MGHRA and CDR2 YSYEKL. CDR3: CASSQKQGASGELFF. In DNA form, the CDR3 reads TGCGCCAGCAGCCAAAAACAGGGGGCTTCCGGGGAGCTGTTTTTT.

V usage is TRBV27 and J usage is TRBJ2-3, with 11 nucleotides matching TRBD2. Germline CDR1 reads MNHEY; CDR2 reads SMNVEV (reference sequence). CDR3 length: 14 amino acids. Trimming removed 7 bases from V and 4 bases from J; junction bases left unmatched: 4. In nucleotides, the CDR3 is TGTGCCAGCACTACTAGCGGGGGCTCAGATACGCAGTATTTT. It encodes CASTTSGGSDTQYF.

The chain recombines TRBV9 with TRBJ1-2; D is ambiguous. The CDR3 has 14 amino acids. Trimming took 6 bases from V and 4 from J, leaving 16 bases between them. Germline CDR1 is SGDLS and CDR2 is YYNGEE. The CDR3 DNA reads TGTGCCAGCAACAAGTGGGGAGCGGCCTATGGCTACACCTTC. Amino acids: CASNKWGAAYGYTF.

V usage is TRBV5-1 and J usage is TRBJ2-5, with D possibly being TRBD1 (6 bases). Trimming removed 4 bases at V and 0 bases at J, with 13 bases between. The CDR3 spans 15 residues. The germline gives CDR1 SGHRS, CDR2 YFSETQ. The CDR3 sequence is CASSVPTGNQETQYF. The CDR3 DNA is TGCGCCAGCAGCGTACCAACAGGGAACCAAGAGACCCAGTACTTC.

The DNA of the CDR3 is TGTGCCAGCAGCCAAGATGGCCGGGACCAAGAGACCCAGTACTTC. It is translated as CASSQDGRDQETQYF. J is TRBJ2-5 and V is TRBV4-2; D is ambiguous. The germline V gene has CDR1 LGHNA and CDR2 YNFKEQ. This CDR3 is built from 15 residues. Trimming took off 0 bases at V and 0 bases at J, with 8 bases between the two ends.

In this sample, this clone turned up a few times. The chain carries TRBV2 and TRBJ1-3; unclear D gene. V lost 6 bases to trimming and J lost 4 bases, with 10 bases between them. Germline V gene sequence: CDR1 SNHLY, CDR2 FYNNEI. CDR3 length: 13 residues. In DNA form, the CDR3 reads TGTGCCAGCAGGCGGCAGATCGGAAACACCATATATTTT. Translated, it gives CASRRQIGNTIYF.